The 21 T cell receptor beta chains presented below share a single source sample, sequenced in a study of cytomegalovirus exposure and HLA in healthy donors. PCR amplification relied on 60 Vbeta primers (plus 13 Jbeta primers). Assay: immunoSEQ multiplex PCR; the TCRdb copy retains only in-frame clones and omits some. This table lists about 200,000 clones. Sequencing was done on a sample of PBMCs. The receptor set was obtained from a girl aged 2 to 10 in good health and CMV-seropositive.

The gene calls are TRBV5-1 and TRBJ2-5, with 7 bases that match TRBD1. The tail of the sequence fits TRBJ2-7 better, so the J call may be wrong. The CDR3 sequence is 18 residues long. Germline V lookup: CDR1 SGHRS, CDR2 YFSETQ. CDR3 residues: CASSPPVGDRAPFYEQYF. The CDR3 nucleotides read TGCGCCAGCAGCCCACCGGTGGGGGACAGAGCCCCCTTCTACGAGCAGTACTTC.

This chain connects TRBV2 to TRBJ1-2, with D possibly matching TRBD1 (6 bases). Trimming cost V 6 bases and J 0 bases, with 14 bases left between them. From germline, CDR1 is SNHLY and CDR2 FYNNEI. The CDR3 sequence is 15 residues long. The CDR3 reads CASRDSNIANYGYTF. The DNA for the CDR3 is TGTGCCAGCAGGGACAGCAATATAGCTAACTATGGCTACACCTTC.

This sequence joins TRBV28 and TRBJ2-1, with 8 bases lining up with TRBD2. CDR3 length: 17 amino acids. Germline CDR1 reads MDHEN; CDR2 reads SYDVKM. The trim removed 5 bases at V and 2 bases at J, leaving 11 bases unmatched. The CDR3 protein is CASSTDRTSQTYNEQFF. CDR3 in DNA: TGTGCCAGCAGTACCGACAGGACTAGCCAAACCTACAATGAGCAGTTCTTC.

The chain links TRBV7-6 to TRBJ2-3; 8 nucleotides match TRBD2. CDR3 length: 14 residues. Germline CDR1 SGHVS, CDR2 FNYEAQ. The junction had 7 bases not matched to a gene; V was cut back by 5 bases and J by 6 bases. The CDR3 protein is CASSLSGSPDTQYF. The CDR3 DNA is TGTGCCAGCAGCCTGAGCGGGAGTCCCGATACGCAGTATTTT.

This chain links TRBV7-9 with TRBJ2-5; D gene unclear. The CDR3 is made up of 13 amino acids. Looked up from germline, CDR1 is SEHNR and CDR2 is FQNEAQ (reference sequence). V was trimmed by 7 bases and J by 1 base, leaving 10 bases between them. CDR3 sequence reads: CASTFSPQETQYF. The CDR3 DNA sequence: TGTGCCAGCACTTTCTCCCCCCAAGAGACCCAGTACTTC.

V usage is TRBV28 and J usage is TRBJ2-3, with D perhaps matching TRBD1 (6 bases). The CDR3 is 16 residues long. With 2 bases removed from V and 0 bases from J, the gap between germline ends came to 12 bases. In germline, CDR1 is MDHEN, CDR2 SYDVKM. This chain's CDR3 is CASSLLRQASTDTQYF. The CDR3 DNA is TGTGCCAGCAGTTTACTCAGACAGGCTAGCACAGATACGCAGTATTTT.

The chain recombines TRBV11-3 with TRBJ1-1; 9 bases fit TRBD1. V dropped 5 bases and J dropped 1; count of bases not matched to a gene: 8. Germline loops: CDR1 SGHNT, CDR2 YENEEA. The CDR3 length is 16 residues. The CDR3 spells CASSQGQGRGNTEAFF. The CDR3 DNA sequence: TGTGCCAGCAGCCAGGGACAGGGAAGGGGGAACACTGAAGCTTTCTTT.

The rearrangement links TRBV25-1 to TRBJ1-1, with D possibly TRBD1 on 6 matching bases. Germline assignment: CDR1 MGHDK and CDR2 SYGVNS. This CDR3 region has 11 residues. With 6 bases removed from V and 7 bases from J, the gap between germline ends came to 9 bases. The CDR3 DNA follows: TGTGCCAGCAGCTGGACAGATGAAGCTTTCTTT. This encodes CASSWTDEAFF.

The V call is TRBV2, the J call TRBJ2-5; a weak D match, TRBD2 (5 bases). Germline CDR1 reads SNHLY; CDR2 reads FYNNEI. V lost 6 bases to trimming and J lost 0 bases, with 11 bases between them. This CDR3 spans 14 amino acids. Here the CDR3 reads CASRWRANQETQYF. The CDR3 DNA reads as TGTGCCAGCAGGTGGCGGGCCAACCAAGAGACCCAGTACTTC.

CDR3 protein: CASSYLGVQETQYF. For the CDR3, the DNA is TGTGCCAGCAGTTACCTGGGCGTACAGGAGACCCAGTACTTC. The chain carries TRBV6-6 and TRBJ2-5; D is unresolved. This CDR3 contains 14 residues. Germline V CDR1 and CDR2: MNHNY, SVGAGI (reference sequence). The V end lost 2 bases, the J end lost 5 bases, and 12 bases lay between the germline ends.

This chain connects TRBV6-5 to TRBJ2-7, with TRBD1 identical over 9 bases. The J segment lost 2 bases and the V segment lost 3 bases, leaving 2 bases of the junction unmatched. Germline V CDR1 and CDR2: MNHEY, SVGAGI. This CDR3 is 14 amino acids long. CDR3 amino acids: CASSYGQGPYEQYF. CDR3 in DNA: TGTGCCAGCAGTTATGGACAGGGGCCCTACGAGCAGTACTTC.

J is TRBJ2-7 and V is TRBV28; TRBD2 might be the D (6 bases). The length of the CDR3 is 17 residues. Germline V lookup: CDR1 MDHEN, CDR2 SYDVKM. Trimming shortened V by 0 bases and J by 0 bases, and 15 bases separated the two germline ends. The CDR3 region has the DNA TGTGCCAGCAGTTTATGGGCCACCGGGACTCACTCCTACGAGCAGTACTTC. This translates into CASSLWATGTHSYEQYF.

J is TRBJ2-5 and V is TRBV4-2, with a possible D match to TRBD2 (5 bases). The closer fit of TRBJ2-7 to the DNA end suggests the J call may be wrong. CDR1 is LGHNA, CDR2 YNFKEQ, per germline. The CDR3 covers 16 residues. The CDR3 sequence is CASSALRTGKNYEQYF. DNA of the CDR3: TGTGCCAGCAGTGCATTGAGAACCGGGAAAAACTACGAGCAGTACTTC.

The rearrangement joins TRBV7-9 to TRBJ2-7; 11 bases line up with TRBD2. V gave up 5 bases and J gave up 7 bases; unmatched junction bases: 13. There are 16 residues in the CDR3. Germline V CDR1 and CDR2: SEHNR, FQNEAQ (reference sequence). The CDR3 here is CASSPLAGGPSGEQYF. The CDR3 DNA sequence: TGTGCCAGCAGCCCCTTAGCGGGAGGGCCGTCCGGGGAGCAGTACTTC.

This chain links TRBV28 with TRBJ2-5; D gene ambiguous. There are 13 residues in the CDR3. Germline V gene sequence: CDR1 MDHEN, CDR2 SYDVKM. Trimming pared 3 bases from V and 1 base from J, leaving 6 bases between. The DNA for the CDR3 is TGTGCCAGCAGTTTTCAACTCCAAGAGACCCAGTACTTC. Translated, it gives CASSFQLQETQYF.

The chain uses TRBV19 and TRBJ2-2, with TRBD2 matching 7 bases. The junction had 3 bases not matched to a gene; V was cut back by 5 bases and J by 3 bases. The CDR3 sequence is 14 residues long. Germline-derived CDR1 and CDR2 are LNHDA and SQIVND (reference sequence). The CDR3 region is CASSPGGYTGELFF. CDR3 coding DNA: TGTGCCAGTAGTCCCGGGGGGTACACCGGGGAGCTGTTTTTT.

The chain combines TRBV7-9 with TRBJ1-1; D not certain. The V and J ends lost 2 bases and 1 base respectively, with 5 bases between them. This CDR3 is built from 13 residues. Per the germline V gene, CDR1 is SEHNR and CDR2 is FQNEAQ (reference sequence). DNA of the CDR3: TGTGCCAGCAGCTTACAGGAGAACACTGAAGCTTTCTTT. Amino acid sequence: CASSLQENTEAFF. Variable domain in full (rest from reference TRBV7-9 and TRBJ1-1): DTGVSQNPRHKITKRGQNVTFRCDPISEHNRLYWYRQTLGQGPEFLTYFQNEAQLEKSRLLSDRFSAERPKGSFSTLEIQRTEQGDSAMYLCASSLQENTEAFFGQGTRLTVV.

The CDR3 region is CASSLEQPPYEQYF. The CDR3 coding sequence is TGTGCCAGCAGCTTGGAACAGCCTCCCTACGAGCAGTACTTC. V and J are TRBV5-5 and TRBJ2-7; D not resolved. The germline V gene encodes CDR1 SGHKS and CDR2 YYEKEE (reference sequence). There are 14 residues in the CDR3. V lost 0 bases, J lost 2 bases, and 9 bases lay in between.

This chain joins TRBV19 and TRBJ2-2; a weak D match, TRBD1 (7 bases). Trimming removed 10 bases at V and 5 bases at J, with 20 bases between. This CDR3 region has 15 residues. Germline loops: CDR1 LNHDA, CDR2 SQIVND (reference sequence). The CDR3 here is CATSGGGTVTGELFF. The CDR3 coding sequence is TGTGCCACCTCAGGTGGGGGGACAGTAACCGGGGAGCTGTTTTTT.

The chain recombines TRBV29-1 with TRBJ1-5, with D perhaps TRBD1 (6 bases). V gave up 4 bases and J gave up 6 bases, with 13 bases separating them. The CDR3 consists of 13 residues. The germline CDR1 and CDR2 sequences are SQVTM and ANQGSEA. Written as DNA, the CDR3 is TGCAGCGTTGCGGGGGGAGGGGGTCAGCCCCAGCATTTT. Translating it yields CSVAGGGGQPQHF.

V usage is TRBV19 and J usage is TRBJ1-2; D gene uncertain. Germline V lookup: CDR1 LNHDA, CDR2 SQIVND (reference sequence). Trimming shortened V by 6 bases and J by 6 bases, and 11 bases separated the two germline ends. The CDR3 is 12 residues long. The CDR3 DNA sequence: TGTGCCAGTAGAAAACGTTCGGATGGCTACACCTTC. Encoded protein: CASRKRSDGYTF. Using reference TRBV19 and TRBJ1-2 for the parts outside the CDR3, the full variable domain is DGGITQSPKYLFRKEGQNVTLSCEQNLNHDAMYWYRQDPGQGLRLIYYSQIVNDFQKGDIAEGYSVSREKKESFPLTVTSAQKNPTAFYLCASRKRSDGYTFGSGTRLTVV.